The 12 T cell receptor beta chains given below trace back to one sample, sequenced in a study of shared clonotypes between healthy human individuals. Naive CD8 populations comprised CD45RO-negative cells positively selected for CCR7, excluding terminally differentiated effector memory CD45RA+ cells. Measured with immunoSEQ multiplex PCR; TCRdb has only the in-frame clones, and not every one. The sample yields some 1,900,000 clones, about 95% seen once. Sequencing was carried out using naive CD8+ T cells sorted from blood. These receptors originate from a man aged 18 to 30 in good health.

V and J are TRBV6-5 and TRBJ1-1; 7 nucleotides match TRBD1. From germline, CDR1 is MNHEY and CDR2 SVGAGI. The length of the CDR3 is 13 residues. Germline trimming cut 5 bases from V and 3 bases from J; bases unmatched to any gene: 3. The CDR3 is CASSMTGYTEAFF. CDR3 nucleotides: TGTGCCAGCAGTATGACAGGGTACACTGAAGCTTTCTTT.

This sequence joins TRBV6-5 and TRBJ2-7; no definite D call. Germline V gene data show CDR1 as MNHEY and CDR2 as SVGAGI. Trimming removed 2 bases at V and 2 bases at J, with 10 bases between. The CDR3 runs 14 residues. Here the CDR3 reads CASSYEASTYEQYF. The CDR3 region has the DNA TGTGCCAGCAGTTACGAAGCATCAACCTACGAGCAGTACTTC.

The chain couples TRBV9 to TRBJ2-1; 8 bases are a match to TRBD2. CDR3 size: 16 residues. The V gene end was trimmed by 0 bases and the J gene end by 6 bases; junction bases not matched to a gene: 8. CDR1 and CDR2 from the germline V gene are SGDLS and YYNGEE. The CDR3 DNA reads TGTGCCAGCAGCGTAGGTGGGACTAGTTTTTCCAATGAGCAGTTCTTC. This encodes CASSVGGTSFSNEQFF. Based on the CDR3 plus reference TRBV9 and TRBJ2-1, the full variable domain is DSGVTQTPKHLITATGQRVTLRCSPRSGDLSVYWYQQSLDQGLQFLIQYYNGEERAKGNILERFSAQQFPDLHSELNLSSLELGDSALYFCASSVGGTSFSNEQFFGPGTRLTVL.

This clone was seen once. The genes are TRBV4-1 and TRBJ2-7; TRBD1 aligns across 10 bases. CDR3 length: 15 residues. CDR1 is MGHRA, CDR2 YSYEKL, per germline. J was trimmed by 4 bases and V by 5 bases; bases with no gene match: 8. In nucleotides, the CDR3 is TGCGCCAGCAGCACCGGGACAGGGGTCGGGTACGAGCAGTACTTC. Amino acid sequence: CASSTGTGVGYEQYF.

As regards this clone: Possible read error: a much larger clone is one base away. In the same sample, other DNA sequences code for this CDR3. The chain recombines TRBV7-2 with TRBJ2-3, with D unclear. The CDR3 has 11 amino acids. Germline V gives CDR1 SGHTA, CDR2 FQGNSA. V was cut by 6 bases and J by 2 bases, with 3 bases left in between. The chain's CDR3 is CASSFTDTQYF. The CDR3 nucleotides read TGTGCCAGCAGTTTCACAGATACGCAGTATTTT. Together with reference TRBV7-2 and TRBJ2-3, the CDR3 gives the full variable domain: GAGVSQSPSNKVTEKGKDVELRCDPISGHTALYWYRQSLGQGLEFLIYFQGNSAPDKSGLPSDRFSAERTGGSVSTLTIQRTQQEDSAVYLCASSFTDTQYFGPGTRLTVL.

The V call is TRBV7-2, the J call TRBJ2-3, with D possibly matching TRBD2 (6 bases). The CDR3 has 13 amino acids. Trimming took off 5 bases at V and 3 bases at J, with 9 bases between the two ends. Germline assignment: CDR1 SGHTA and CDR2 FQGNSA. DNA of the CDR3: TGTGCCAGCAGCGCGGGAATGACAGATACGCAGTATTTT. Protein product: CASSAGMTDTQYF. Full variable domain (rest looked up from reference TRBV7-2 and TRBJ2-3): GAGVSQSPSNKVTEKGKDVELRCDPISGHTALYWYRQSLGQGLEFLIYFQGNSAPDKSGLPSDRFSAERTGGSVSTLTIQRTQQEDSAVYLCASSAGMTDTQYFGPGTRLTVL.

The genes are TRBV30 and TRBJ1-2; 7 nucleotides agree with TRBD1. The CDR3 is made up of 14 amino acids. In germline, CDR1 is GTSNPN, CDR2 SVGIG (reference sequence). V shed 1 base, J shed 4 bases, and the junction held 6 bases outside the gene matches. DNA of the CDR3: TGTGCCTGGAGTGGGGACAGCTATTTCTATGGCTACACCTTC. Protein: CAWSGDSYFYGYTF.

V usage is TRBV29-1 and J usage is TRBJ1-2; D is possibly TRBD1 (5 bases). CDR3 length equals 13 residues. Per the germline V gene, CDR1 is SQVTM and CDR2 is ANQGSEA. V dropped 3 bases and J dropped 7 bases, with 15 bases sitting between them. CDR3 nucleotides: TGCAGCGTTGATTTCGGGACGGCCTCTGGCTACACCTTC. Protein product: CSVDFGTASGYTF.

This clone was found once. The chain links TRBV4-3 to TRBJ2-1, with 9 bases that match TRBD2. J gave up 0 bases and V 3 bases, and 6 bases lay outside the gene matches. Looked up from germline, CDR1 is LGHNA and CDR2 is YSLEER. This CDR3 comprises 17 residues. The CDR3 sequence is CASSQVTSGSSYNEQFF. Here the CDR3 DNA reads TGCGCCAGCAGCCAGGTGACTAGCGGAAGCTCCTACAATGAGCAGTTCTTC.

The chain uses TRBV4-3 and TRBJ2-2, with D perhaps TRBD1 (5 bases). The CDR3 consists of 16 residues. V was clipped by 1 base and J by 5 bases, with 14 bases between them. Germline assignment: CDR1 LGHNA and CDR2 YSLEER. The DNA for the CDR3 is TGCGCCAGCAGCCAAGTTCTAGGGTCAGGGACCGGGGAGCTGTTTTTT. Translating gives CASSQVLGSGTGELFF.

Remarks on this clone: Other DNA sequences in this sample translate to the same CDR3. The CDR3 DNA is TGCGCCAGCAGCTTGGGTTTGAACACTGAAGCTTTCTTT. Its translation is CASSLGLNTEAFF. The chain combines TRBV5-1 with TRBJ1-1; no clear D gene. V was cut by 0 bases and J by 0 bases, with 3 bases left in between. Germline loops: CDR1 SGHRS, CDR2 YFSETQ. This CDR3 is 13 amino acids long.

This clone was detected only once. This sample includes further DNA sequences coding for the same CDR3. This rearrangement joins TRBV5-4 to TRBJ1-2; possible D gene TRBD1, 5 bases. V lost 4 bases and J 8 bases, leaving 12 bases between the germline ends. This CDR3 contains 12 residues. The germline gives CDR1 SGHNT, CDR2 YYREEE (reference sequence). DNA for the CDR3: TGTGCCAGCAGCCTCGGGACGGTCGGCTACACCTTC. It specifies CASSLGTVGYTF.